Below, one T cell receptor beta chain is given with its context. The antigen is not known. This specimen comes from a study of cytomegalovirus exposure and HLA in healthy donors. Findings and caveats of the study: Later on, an analysis found that several of the most significant clusters appeared to be linked to common viral pathogens, which included parvovirus B19.

Germline CDR1 SEHNR, CDR2 FQNEAQ (reference sequence). The CDR3 consists of 13 residues. Trimming cost V 2 bases and J 3 bases, with 6 bases left between them. Vbeta (60) and Jbeta (13) primers were used in the PCR. TCRdb keeps only in-frame clones here, not all; method: immunoSEQ multiplex PCR. Here the sample table reports approximately 100,000 clones. This TCR was recovered from a man aged 45-65 years in good health and CMV-seronegative. Sequences were obtained from PBMCs. The chain is built from TRBV7-9 and TRBJ2-3, with D hard to call. The CDR3 coding sequence is TGTGCCAGCAGCTTATTTTCAACAGATACGCAGTATTTT. Translated: CASSLFSTDTQYF.